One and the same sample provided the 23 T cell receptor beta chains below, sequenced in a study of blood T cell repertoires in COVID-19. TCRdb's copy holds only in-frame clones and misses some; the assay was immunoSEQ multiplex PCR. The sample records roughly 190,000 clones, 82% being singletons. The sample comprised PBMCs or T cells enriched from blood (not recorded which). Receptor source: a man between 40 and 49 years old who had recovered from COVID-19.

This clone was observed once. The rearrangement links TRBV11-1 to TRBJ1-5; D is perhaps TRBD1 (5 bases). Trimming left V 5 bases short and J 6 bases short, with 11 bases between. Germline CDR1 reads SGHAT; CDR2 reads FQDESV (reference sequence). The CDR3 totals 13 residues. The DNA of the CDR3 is TGTGCCAGCAGCGCAGGGTACGGTCAGCCCCAGCATTTT. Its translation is CASSAGYGQPQHF.

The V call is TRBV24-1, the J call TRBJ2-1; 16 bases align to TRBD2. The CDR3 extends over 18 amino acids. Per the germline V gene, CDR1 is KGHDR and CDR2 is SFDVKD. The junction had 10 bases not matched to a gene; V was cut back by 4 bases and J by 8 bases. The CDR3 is CATSEPTGLAGGRDEQFF. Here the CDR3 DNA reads TGTGCCACCAGTGAACCTACGGGACTAGCGGGAGGGCGGGATGAGCAGTTCTTC.

CDR3 coding DNA: TGTGCCAGCAGCCCCCGACAGGGGGCTGGTGAAAAACTGTTTTTT. This codes for CASSPRQGAGEKLFF. The chain recombines TRBV7-9 with TRBJ1-4; 10 bases are shared with TRBD1. The CDR3 totals 15 residues. CDR1 and CDR2 (germline): SEHNR, FQNEAQ (reference sequence). V lost 5 bases and J lost 7; bases outside the gene matches: 7.

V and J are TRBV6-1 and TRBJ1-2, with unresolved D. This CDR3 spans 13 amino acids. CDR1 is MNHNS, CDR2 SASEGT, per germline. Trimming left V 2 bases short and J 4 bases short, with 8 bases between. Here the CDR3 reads CASSEWQIYGYTF. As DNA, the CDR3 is TGTGCCAGCAGTGAATGGCAGATCTATGGCTACACCTTC.

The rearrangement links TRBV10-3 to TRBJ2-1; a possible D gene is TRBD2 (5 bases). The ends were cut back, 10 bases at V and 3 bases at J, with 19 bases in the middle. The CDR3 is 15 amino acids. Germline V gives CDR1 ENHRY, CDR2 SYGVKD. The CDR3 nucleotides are TGTGCCACCCTTCGGGATGGCGAGGTCTACAATGAGCAGTTCTTC. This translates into CATLRDGEVYNEQFF.

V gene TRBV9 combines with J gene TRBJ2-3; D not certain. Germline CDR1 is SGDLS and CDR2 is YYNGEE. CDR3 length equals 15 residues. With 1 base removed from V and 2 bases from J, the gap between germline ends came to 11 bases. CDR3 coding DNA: TGTGCCAGCAGCGTATCCCCACAACCCACAGATACGCAGTATTTT. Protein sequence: CASSVSPQPTDTQYF.

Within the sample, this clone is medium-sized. The CDR3: CASSLASTGANSYF. CDR3 in DNA: TGTGCCAGCAGCTTAGCATCGACAGGGGCTAACTCGTACTTC. The V gene is TRBV7-9, the J gene TRBJ2-7, with TRBD1 matching 8 bases. Trimming took 0 bases from V and 12 from J; bases not matched to a gene: 10. CDR1 and CDR2 from the germline V gene are SEHNR and FQNEAQ (reference sequence). The length of the CDR3 is 14 residues.

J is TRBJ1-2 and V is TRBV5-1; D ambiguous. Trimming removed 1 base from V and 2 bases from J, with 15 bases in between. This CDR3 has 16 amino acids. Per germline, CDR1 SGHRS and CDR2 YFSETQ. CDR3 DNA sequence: TGCGCCAGCAGCTTGTCTGCCATTCCGACAAACTATGGCTACACCTTC. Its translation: CASSLSAIPTNYGYTF. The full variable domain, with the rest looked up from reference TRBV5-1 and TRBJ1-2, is KAGVTQTPRYLIKTRGQQVTLSCSPISGHRSVSWYQQTPGQGLQFLFEYFSETQRNKGNFPGRFSGRQFSNSRSEMNVSTLELGDSALYLCASSLSAIPTNYGYTFGSGTRLTVV.

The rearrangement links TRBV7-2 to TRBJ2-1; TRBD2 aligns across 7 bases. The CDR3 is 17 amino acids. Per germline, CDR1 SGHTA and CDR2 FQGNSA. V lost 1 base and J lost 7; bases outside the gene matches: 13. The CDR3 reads CASSLVAGRPFRNEQFF. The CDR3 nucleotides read TGTGCCAGCAGCTTAGTGGCCGGGAGGCCCTTCAGGAATGAGCAGTTCTTC.

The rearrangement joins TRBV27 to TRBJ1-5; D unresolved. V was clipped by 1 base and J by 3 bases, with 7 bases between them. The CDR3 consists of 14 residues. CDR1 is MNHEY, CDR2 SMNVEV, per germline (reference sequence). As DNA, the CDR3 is TGTGCCAGCAGTTTATTTTCGTACAATCAGCCCCAGCATTTT. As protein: CASSLFSYNQPQHF.

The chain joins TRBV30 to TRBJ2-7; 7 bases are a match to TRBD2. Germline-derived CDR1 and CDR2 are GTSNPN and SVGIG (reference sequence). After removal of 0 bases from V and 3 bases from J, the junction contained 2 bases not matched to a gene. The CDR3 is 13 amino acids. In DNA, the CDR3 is TGTGCCTGGAGTGTACAGCGGGGCTACGAGCAGTACTTC. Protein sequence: CAWSVQRGYEQYF.

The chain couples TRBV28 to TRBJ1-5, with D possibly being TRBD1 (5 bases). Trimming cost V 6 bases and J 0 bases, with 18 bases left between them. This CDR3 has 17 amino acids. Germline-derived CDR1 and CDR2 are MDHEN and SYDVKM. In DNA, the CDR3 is TGTGCCAGCAGCCTAAGCCGGGGGAGATATAGCAATCAGCCCCAGCATTTT. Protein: CASSLSRGRYSNQPQHF.

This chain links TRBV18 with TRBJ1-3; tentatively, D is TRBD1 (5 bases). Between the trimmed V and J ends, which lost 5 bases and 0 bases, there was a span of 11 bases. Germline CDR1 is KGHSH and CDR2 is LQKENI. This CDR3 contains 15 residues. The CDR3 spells CASSSSQGSGNTIYF. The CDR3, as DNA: TGTGCCAGCTCATCCAGTCAGGGCTCTGGAAACACCATATATTTT.

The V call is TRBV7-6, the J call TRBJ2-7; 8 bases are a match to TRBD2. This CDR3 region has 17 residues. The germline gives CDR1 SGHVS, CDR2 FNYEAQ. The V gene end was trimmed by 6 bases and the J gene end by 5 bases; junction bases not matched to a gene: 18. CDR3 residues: CASSAPEGKRERDEQYF. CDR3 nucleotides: TGTGCCAGCAGTGCCCCAGAGGGGAAGCGGGAGAGGGACGAGCAGTACTTC. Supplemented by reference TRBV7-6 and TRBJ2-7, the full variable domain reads GAGVSQSPRYKVTKRGQDVALRCDPISGHVSLYWYRQALGQGPEFLTYFNYEAQQDKSGLPNDRFSAERPEGSISTLTIQRTEQRDSAMYRCASSAPEGKRERDEQYFGPGTRLTVT.

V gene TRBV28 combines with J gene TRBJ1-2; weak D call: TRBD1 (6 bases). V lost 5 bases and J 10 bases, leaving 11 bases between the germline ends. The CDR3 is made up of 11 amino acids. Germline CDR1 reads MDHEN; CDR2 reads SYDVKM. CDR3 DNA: TGTGCCAGCAGTCTACAGGGATACTACACCTTC. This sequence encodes CASSLQGYYTF.

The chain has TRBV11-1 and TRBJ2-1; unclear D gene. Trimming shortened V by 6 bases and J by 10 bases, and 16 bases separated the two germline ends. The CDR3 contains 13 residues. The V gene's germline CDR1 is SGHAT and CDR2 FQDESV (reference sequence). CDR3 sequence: CASSLQPEKEQFF. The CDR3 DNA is TGTGCCAGCAGTCTCCAACCGGAGAAAGAGCAGTTCTTC.

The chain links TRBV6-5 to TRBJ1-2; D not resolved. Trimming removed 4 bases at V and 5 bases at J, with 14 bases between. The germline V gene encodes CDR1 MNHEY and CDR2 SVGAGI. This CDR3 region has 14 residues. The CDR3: CASSSLGTSYGYTF. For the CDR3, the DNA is TGTGCCAGCAGTTCGCTAGGCACTTCTTATGGCTACACCTTC.

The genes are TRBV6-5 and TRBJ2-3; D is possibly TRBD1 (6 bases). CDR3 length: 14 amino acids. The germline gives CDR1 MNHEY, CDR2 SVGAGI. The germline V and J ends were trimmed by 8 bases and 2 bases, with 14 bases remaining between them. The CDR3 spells CASALAGATDTQYF. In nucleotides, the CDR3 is TGTGCCAGCGCGCTGGCAGGGGCCACAGATACGCAGTATTTT.

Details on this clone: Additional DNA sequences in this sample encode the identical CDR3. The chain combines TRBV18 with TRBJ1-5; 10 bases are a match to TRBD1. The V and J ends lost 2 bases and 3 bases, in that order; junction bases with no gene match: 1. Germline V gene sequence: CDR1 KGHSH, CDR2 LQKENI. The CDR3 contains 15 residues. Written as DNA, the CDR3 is TGTGCCAGCTCACCAGGGACAGGGGCCAATCAGCCCCAGCATTTT. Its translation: CASSPGTGANQPQHF. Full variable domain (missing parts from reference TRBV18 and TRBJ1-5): NAGVMQNPRHLVRRRGQEARLRCSPMKGHSHVYWYRQLPEEGLKFMVYLQKENIIDESGMPKERFSAEFPKEGPSILRIQQVVRGDSAAYFCASSPGTGANQPQHFGDGTRLSIL.

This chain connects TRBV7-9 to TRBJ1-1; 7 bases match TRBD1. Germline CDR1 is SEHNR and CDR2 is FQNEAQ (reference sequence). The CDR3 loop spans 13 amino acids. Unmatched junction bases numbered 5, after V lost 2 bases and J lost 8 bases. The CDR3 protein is CASSLRPGQEAFF. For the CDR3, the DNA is TGTGCCAGCAGCTTACGGCCGGGACAGGAAGCTTTCTTT. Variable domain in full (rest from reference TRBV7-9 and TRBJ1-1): DTGVSQNPRHKITKRGQNVTFRCDPISEHNRLYWYRQTLGQGPEFLTYFQNEAQLEKSRLLSDRFSAERPKGSFSTLEIQRTEQGDSAMYLCASSLRPGQEAFFGQGTRLTVV.

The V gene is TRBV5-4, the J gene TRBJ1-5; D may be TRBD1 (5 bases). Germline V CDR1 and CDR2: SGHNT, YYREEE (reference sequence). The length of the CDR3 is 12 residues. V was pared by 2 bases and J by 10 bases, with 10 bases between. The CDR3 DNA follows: TGTGCCAGCAGCTTTGTCCAGGGACCCCAGCATTTT. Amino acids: CASSFVQGPQHF.

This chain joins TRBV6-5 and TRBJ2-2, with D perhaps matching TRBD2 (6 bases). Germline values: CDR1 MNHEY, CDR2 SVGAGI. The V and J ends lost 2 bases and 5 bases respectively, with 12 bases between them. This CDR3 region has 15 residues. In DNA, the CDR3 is TGTGCCAGCAGTTACGTGGGGGGAAGGACCGGGGAGCTGTTTTTT. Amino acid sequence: CASSYVGGRTGELFF.

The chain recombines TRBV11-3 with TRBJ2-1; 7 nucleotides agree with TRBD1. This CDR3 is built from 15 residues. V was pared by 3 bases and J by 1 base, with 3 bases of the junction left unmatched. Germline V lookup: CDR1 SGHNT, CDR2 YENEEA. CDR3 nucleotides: TGTGCCAGCAGCTTTATGGGACAGTCCTACAATGAGCAGTTCTTC. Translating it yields CASSFMGQSYNEQFF.